This T cell receptor beta chain was profiled in a study of graft-versus-host responses after intestinal transplantation. Overall study context: Each transplant was multivisceral, liver-intestinal, or isolated intestinal. Anti-thymocyte globulin induction, then tacrolimus and steroids for 3 to 4 years, went to all recipients.

With 3 bases removed from V and 6 bases from J, the gap between germline ends came to 9 bases. The V gene's germline CDR1 is MNHNS and CDR2 SASEGT. The CDR3 runs to 13 residues. Some clones are missing from TCRdb's copy, which holds only in-frame ones; the method was immunoSEQ multiplex PCR. The repertoire consists of tens of thousands of clones, with about 89% occurring once and the leading ten covering around 5.5%. The material was PBMCs, obtained 650 to 680 days after intestinal transplant. The chain carries TRBV6-1 and TRBJ1-5; D not certain. This receptor was identified in a human patient who received an intestinal transplant, so some T cells may come from the graft donor. CDR3 in amino acids: CASSENRVQPQHF. DNA for the CDR3: TGTGCCAGCAGTGAGAATAGGGTTCAGCCCCAGCATTTT.